This TCR beta chain was profiled in a study of blood T cell repertoires in COVID-19. As handled by the study authors: From reference gene primer amplification, estimates of nucleated cell counts were derived. TCRdb's copy holds only in-frame clones and misses some; the assay was immunoSEQ multiplex PCR. V and J calls and clone size are those listed in that table; D and trimming were worked out from the DNA. In the table there are 97,000 or so clones, 87% of which are singletons. V shed 0 bases, J shed 5 bases, and the junction held 4 bases outside the gene matches. The CDR3 covers 16 residues. Germline-derived CDR1 and CDR2 are SGDLS and YYNGEE.

J is TRBJ2-3 and V is TRBV9; TRBD2 agrees at 12 bases. This receptor was taken from a man aged 50 to 60 with active COVID-19. The material sequenced was peripheral blood. The chain's CDR3 is CASSVGPSGGVDTQYF. CDR3 in DNA: TGTGCCAGCAGCGTAGGGCCTAGCGGGGGGGTAGATACGCAGTATTTT.